The 13 T cell receptor beta chains below were found in one sample sequenced in a study of blood T cell repertoires in COVID-19. The table came from immunoSEQ multiplex PCR; TCRdb's copy has only in-frame clones and leaves some out. Here the sample spans approximately 180,000 clones, approximately 90% being singletons. The source material was peripheral blood. These receptors came from a woman aged 50 to 60 with acute or convalescent COVID-19.

This chain connects TRBV9 to TRBJ1-3; D gene unclear. The CDR3 has 16 residues. In germline, CDR1 is SGDLS, CDR2 YYNGEE. Deletions cut 7 bases from V and 0 bases from J, with 17 bases between. This CDR3 is CASGISGSFSGNTIYF. The CDR3, as DNA: TGTGCCAGCGGGATATCGGGGTCCTTCTCTGGAAACACCATATATTTT.

V gene TRBV18 combines with J gene TRBJ2-7; 8 bases agree with TRBD1. This CDR3 contains 14 residues. J was trimmed by 3 bases and V by 5 bases; bases with no gene match: 6. CDR1 and CDR2 from the germline V gene are KGHSH and LQKENI. CDR3 sequence (DNA): TGTGCCAGCTCAGCGGGACAGGCGAACTACGAGCAGTACTTC. Its protein product is CASSAGQANYEQYF.

This chain joins TRBV7-9 and TRBJ2-7, with D tentatively TRBD1 (5 bases). The V gene's germline CDR1 is SEHNR and CDR2 FQNEAQ (reference sequence). This CDR3 spans 14 amino acids. Trimming left V 1 base short and J 3 bases short, with 10 bases between. The CDR3 loop is CASSLGGGYYEQYF. In DNA, the CDR3 is TGTGCCAGCAGCTTAGGGGGCGGTTACTACGAGCAGTACTTC.

This chain links TRBV7-2 with TRBJ1-2; the D gene is possibly TRBD1 (5 bases). The V and J ends lost 0 bases and 2 bases respectively, with 7 bases between them. Germline V gene lookup returns CDR1 SGHTA and CDR2 FQGNSA. This CDR3 contains 14 residues. CDR3 bases: TGTGCCAGCAGCTTAGCGGCAGGGAACTATGGCTACACCTTC. Amino acid sequence: CASSLAAGNYGYTF.

V gene TRBV30 combines with J gene TRBJ1-5; perhaps TRBD1 as D (5 bases). Per germline, CDR1 GTSNPN and CDR2 SVGIG (reference sequence). The V and J ends lost 3 bases and 11 bases respectively, with 17 bases between them. The CDR3 loop spans 13 amino acids. In nucleotides, the CDR3 is TGTGCCTGGAGGGCGGGGCCCGAGGTAGCCCAGCATTTT. It encodes CAWRAGPEVAQHF.

V and J are TRBV11-3 and TRBJ2-5, with a weak D call TRBD1 (6 bases). This CDR3 has 14 amino acids. CDR1 is SGHNT, CDR2 YENEEA, per germline. V lost 5 bases to trimming and J lost 2 bases, with 12 bases between them. CDR3: CASSQPGHQETQYF. The CDR3 DNA reads as TGTGCCAGCAGCCAACCGGGACATCAAGAGACCCAGTACTTC. The full variable domain, in which reference TRBV11-3 and TRBJ2-5 provide the parts outside the CDR3, is EAGVVQSPRYKIIEKKQPVAFWCNPISGHNTLYWYLQNLGQGPELLIRYENEEAVDDSQLPKDRFSAERLKGVDSTLKIQPAELGDSAVYLCASSQPGHQETQYFGPGTRLLVL.

The chain links TRBV11-3 to TRBJ2-1, with D perhaps TRBD2 (6 bases). Trimming removed 4 bases at V and 6 bases at J, with 19 bases between. The CDR3 is 16 residues long. CDR1 SGHNT and CDR2 YENEEA come from the germline V gene. CDR3 DNA: TGTGCCAGCAGCTCAGAGCCCGGGACTCCTCCCAATGAGCAGTTCTTC. Protein: CASSSEPGTPPNEQFF. Together with reference TRBV11-3 and TRBJ2-1, the CDR3 gives the full variable domain: EAGVVQSPRYKIIEKKQPVAFWCNPISGHNTLYWYLQNLGQGPELLIRYENEEAVDDSQLPKDRFSAERLKGVDSTLKIQPAELGDSAVYLCASSSEPGTPPNEQFFGPGTRLTVL.

This clone was seen just once. The chain recombines TRBV11-3 with TRBJ2-5, with a possible D match to TRBD2 (5 bases). V dropped 0 bases and J dropped 2 bases, with 19 bases sitting between them. The CDR3 contains 18 residues. Germline-derived CDR1 and CDR2 are SGHNT and YENEEA. CDR3: CASSLEPPLTREQETQYF. CDR3 nucleotide sequence: TGTGCCAGCAGCTTAGAACCCCCACTAACGAGGGAGCAAGAGACCCAGTACTTC.

The sample holds one count of this clone. The V and J genes are TRBV20-1 and TRBJ2-5, with D hard to call. V was clipped by 5 bases and J by 5 bases, with 6 bases between them. The germline V gene has CDR1 DFQATT and CDR2 SNEGSKA (reference sequence). CDR3 length equals 10 residues. The CDR3 nucleotides read TGCAGTGCTCTCCGGGAGACCCAGTACTTC. Translation gives CSALRETQYF.

V usage is TRBV19 and J usage is TRBJ1-2, with 9 bases fitting TRBD1. J lost 4 bases, V lost 5 bases, and 8 bases had no gene match. The CDR3 loop spans 15 amino acids. CDR1 is LNHDA, CDR2 SQIVND, per germline (reference sequence). In nucleotides, the CDR3 is TGTGCCAGTAGTGTAGGACAGGGGAATTTCTATGGCTACACCTTC. This gives the protein CASSVGQGNFYGYTF.

V usage is TRBV6-5 and J usage is TRBJ1-3, with 7 bases lining up with TRBD1. The CDR3 has 13 residues. The junction had 6 bases not matched to a gene; V was cut back by 5 bases and J by 8 bases. Germline CDR1 and CDR2: MNHEY and SVGAGI. The CDR3 DNA is TGTGCCAGCAGTCTAGGAACAGGGGACACCATATATTTT. This translates into CASSLGTGDTIYF.

The V and J genes are TRBV25-1 and TRBJ2-3; no clear D. V shed 3 bases and J shed 1 base, with 8 bases lying between them. CDR1 and CDR2 (germline): MGHDK, SYGVNS. The CDR3 is made up of 14 amino acids. As DNA, the CDR3 is TGTGCCAGCAGTGATACCAGTCGCACAGATACGCAGTATTTT. It encodes CASSDTSRTDTQYF.

J is TRBJ1-1 and V is TRBV6-1, with a tentative D call TRBD1 (6 bases). V lost 2 bases to trimming and J lost 6 bases, with 13 bases between them. Germline loops: CDR1 MNHNS, CDR2 SASEGT. This CDR3 contains 14 residues. Here the CDR3 reads CASSETTGIAEAFF. For the CDR3, the DNA is TGTGCCAGCAGTGAAACCACAGGGATCGCTGAAGCTTTCTTT.